Sequencing of this T cell receptor beta chain was carried out in a study of T cell responses to AZD1222 COVID-19 vaccine. The overall study: Second-dose recipients at about 4 or about 12 weeks were treated as one pooled group.

Concerning this clone: Its antigen remains unknown.

The table came from immunoSEQ multiplex PCR; TCRdb's copy has only in-frame clones and leaves some out. The data contain 120,000 to 150,000 clones, around 89% of them singletons. The study's findings and limits: Regions left unmutated in variants are reportedly the target of nearly half of spike-specific TCRs. Clonal diversity may have been underestimated in mostly white British donors. Every sample of the repertoires postdated the peak T cell response.

Germline-derived CDR1 and CDR2 are LNHDA and SQIVND (reference sequence). CDR3 length: 19 amino acids. V lost 4 bases, J lost 0 bases, and 15 bases stayed unmatched. This clonotype was obtained from an adult in good health. Sample: peripheral blood, taken on day 0 of AZD1222 vaccination. The chain recombines TRBV19 with TRBJ2-3, with 8 bases matching TRBD2. This CDR3 is CASSSSTTISGSSTDTQYF. CDR3 DNA sequence: TGTGCCAGTAGTAGCTCCACCACTATCAGCGGGAGTAGCACAGATACGCAGTATTTT.